The 26 T cell receptor beta chains reported below all come from one sample, sequenced in a study of ipilimumab plus nivolumab after autologous stem cell transplantation. Data came from immunoSEQ multiplex PCR; TCRdb stores just in-frame clones and leaves some out. The sample lists 35,000 to 50,000 clones; around nine tenths were seen once. The sample was PBMCs, taken in a trial of ipilimumab plus nivolumab as post-transplant consolidation. These receptors all stem from a male donor with multiple myeloma.

The genes are TRBV5-1 and TRBJ2-5; tentative D call: TRBD1 (5 bases). Germline lookup yields CDR1 SGHRS and CDR2 YFSETQ. Deletions cut 0 bases from V and 2 bases from J, with 5 bases between. The CDR3 covers 13 residues. For the CDR3, the DNA is TGCGCCAGCAGCTTGGGGACACAAGAGACCCAGTACTTC. It translates to CASSLGTQETQYF.

The rearrangement links TRBV9 to TRBJ1-1; D remains unclear. Trimming pared 4 bases from V and 3 bases from J, leaving 7 bases between. Germline CDR1 and CDR2: SGDLS and YYNGEE. This CDR3 has 12 residues. CDR3 amino acids: CASSSEYTEAFF. The CDR3 nucleotides are TGTGCCAGCAGCTCCGAGTACACTGAAGCTTTCTTT.

A few counts support this clone. J is TRBJ2-1 and V is TRBV7-2; the D call may be TRBD1 or TRBD2 (6 bases each). The V end was cut by 1 base, the J end by 8 bases, with 12 bases between. The CDR3 consists of 14 residues. Looked up from germline, CDR1 is SGHTA and CDR2 is FQGNSA. The CDR3 bases are TGTGCCAGCAGCTTAGGGTCCGGGGGCCATGAGCAGTTCTTC. This gives the protein CASSLGSGGHEQFF.

This rearrangement joins TRBV6-6 to TRBJ2-7; D is perhaps TRBD2 (6 bases). V was clipped by 0 bases and J by 0 bases, with 12 bases between them. Germline V gene lookup returns CDR1 MNHNY and CDR2 SVGAGI (reference sequence). The CDR3 totals 16 residues. CDR3 amino acids: CASSYSGRDGSYEQYF. In nucleotides, the CDR3 is TGTGCCAGCAGTTACTCAGGGCGGGATGGCTCCTACGAGCAGTACTTC.

The V call is TRBV2, the J call TRBJ2-3, with 8 positions matching TRBD2. V was pared by 4 bases and J by 10 bases, with 13 bases of the junction left unmatched. The CDR3 sequence is 15 residues long. The germline V gene encodes CDR1 SNHLY and CDR2 FYNNEI. The CDR3 here is CASSVLAGTRGAQYF. The CDR3 nucleotides are TGTGCCAGCAGTGTTCTAGCGGGCACTCGGGGTGCGCAGTATTTT.

This sequence joins TRBV7-3 and TRBJ2-2; no firm D call. Looked up from germline, CDR1 is SGHTA and CDR2 is FQGTGA. V lost 5 bases, J lost 2 bases, and 3 bases lay in between. The CDR3 contains 12 residues. CDR3 sequence (DNA): TGTGCCAGCAGCAAAAACACCGGGGAGCTGTTTTTT. Encoded protein: CASSKNTGELFF.

This clone is a singleton in its sample. The chain recombines TRBV5-8 with TRBJ1-2; TRBD1 agrees at 7 bases. Per germline, CDR1 SGHTS and CDR2 YDEGEE. V was clipped by 1 base and J by 3 bases; unmatched bases: 6. The CDR3 is 15 amino acids. The CDR3 DNA sequence: TGTGCCAGCAGCTTGACAGGGGCTATTGACTATGGCTACACCTTC. It is translated as CASSLTGAIDYGYTF.

Concerning this clone: In this CDR3 the conserved last residue, phenylalanine or tryptophan, is missing, so a read error is likely. The chain combines TRBV5-1 with TRBJ2-7; tentative D call: TRBD2 (5 bases). The germline V gene encodes CDR1 SGHRS and CDR2 YFSETQ. The CDR3 extends over 15 amino acids. Trimming left V 0 bases short and J 2 bases short, with 12 bases between. The CDR3 sequence is CASSLEVAPPYEQYL. As DNA, the CDR3 is TGCGCCAGCAGCTTGGAGGTAGCGCCTCCCTACGAGCAGTACCTC.

V and J are TRBV27 and TRBJ2-7, with TRBD2 matching 8 bases. The CDR3 sequence is 16 residues long. V was clipped by 4 bases and J by 6 bases; unmatched bases: 14. CDR1 MNHEY and CDR2 SMNVEV come from the germline V gene (reference sequence). CDR3 in DNA: TGTGCCAGCAGTTCCAGGGTATCGGGACTAGTGAGCGAGCAGTACTTC. It specifies CASSSRVSGLVSEQYF.

In its sample, this clone was seen a few times. The chain carries TRBV20-1 and TRBJ1-1; D is ambiguous. This CDR3 contains 11 residues. The V end was cut by 4 bases, the J end by 8 bases, with 11 bases between. Germline V CDR1 and CDR2: DFQATT, SNEGSKA (reference sequence). The CDR3 protein is CSATPNYEAFF. The CDR3 nucleotides read TGCAGTGCTACGCCAAACTACGAAGCTTTCTTT.

The chain combines TRBV10-3 with TRBJ1-1, with D possibly TRBD1 on 5 matching bases. The germline CDR1 and CDR2 sequences are ENHRY and SYGVKD. V dropped 2 bases and J dropped 11 bases, with 12 bases sitting between them. This CDR3 spans 12 amino acids. The CDR3 region is CAISEGTSGAFF. In DNA form, the CDR3 reads TGTGCCATCAGTGAGGGGACCAGTGGGGCTTTCTTT.

The V gene is TRBV4-1, the J gene TRBJ1-6; D is perhaps TRBD1 (6 bases). Trimming took 3 bases from V and 6 from J, leaving 18 bases between them. CDR1 is MGHRA and CDR2 is YSYEKL in the germline V gene. The CDR3 covers 17 residues. The CDR3 spells CASSHLLDGGANSPLHF. CDR3 nucleotides: TGCGCCAGCAGCCATCTCCTTGACGGGGGGGCTAATTCACCCCTCCACTTT.

V is TRBV4-1 and J is TRBJ2-7, with 9 nucleotides matching TRBD1. V gave up 3 bases and J gave up 6 bases; unmatched junction bases: 6. CDR1 and CDR2 (germline): MGHRA, YSYEKL. The CDR3 covers 14 residues. The CDR3 coding sequence is TGCGCCAGCAGCCAGTGGACAGGGGTGGGCGAGCAGTACTTC. The encoded protein is CASSQWTGVGEQYF.

The V and J genes are TRBV2 and TRBJ1-2, with a possible D match to TRBD1 (5 bases). The CDR3 loop spans 13 amino acids. Germline CDR1 reads SNHLY; CDR2 reads FYNNEI. V lost 7 bases and J lost 7, with 16 bases in between. The CDR3 loop is CASMIDGGGGYTF. The CDR3 DNA reads TGTGCCAGCATGATCGACGGGGGAGGTGGCTACACCTTC.

This chain joins TRBV6-5 and TRBJ2-5; D possibly corresponds to TRBD2 (5 bases). The last part of the DNA fits TRBJ2-7 better; the J call may be wrong. The CDR3 spans 12 residues. Germline loops: CDR1 MNHEY, CDR2 SVGAGI. CDR3 sequence: CASSPGNYEQYF. Here the CDR3 DNA reads TGTGCCAGCAGTCCCGGGAACTACGAGCAGTACTTC.

V and J are TRBV4-1 and TRBJ1-2, with 7 bases identical to TRBD1. There are 15 residues in the CDR3. Germline trimming cut 4 bases from V and 7 bases from J; bases unmatched to any gene: 12. Germline V CDR1 and CDR2: MGHRA, YSYEKL. The CDR3 DNA follows: TGCGCCAGCAGCCTCCTAAGGCGGACAGGAAGTGGCTACACCTTC. This gives the protein CASSLLRRTGSGYTF.

V gene TRBV4-2 combines with J gene TRBJ2-5, with D uncertain. With 1 base removed from V and 3 bases from J, the gap between germline ends came to 6 bases. The CDR3 is made up of 13 amino acids. Germline V CDR1 and CDR2: LGHNA, YNFKEQ. The CDR3 nucleotides are TGTGCCAGCAGCCAAGGGCTCGAAGAGACCCAGTACTTC. As protein: CASSQGLEETQYF.

The J gene is TRBJ1-3, the V gene TRBV5-1; D gene uncertain. V lost 1 base and J 4 bases, leaving 9 bases between the germline ends. CDR3 size: 14 residues. The germline V gene has CDR1 SGHRS and CDR2 YFSETQ. The chain's CDR3 is CASSLTLEGNTIYF. In nucleotides, the CDR3 is TGCGCCAGCAGCTTGACGCTCGAAGGAAACACCATATATTTT.

The J gene is TRBJ1-2, the V gene TRBV18; D ambiguous. The CDR3 totals 11 residues. Germline CDR1 is KGHSH and CDR2 is LQKENI. Trimming took 3 bases from V and 8 from J, leaving 7 bases between them. As DNA, the CDR3 is TGTGCCAGCTCACCGTCGACGGGCTACACCTTC. Amino acids: CASSPSTGYTF. Full variable domain (remainder filled in from reference TRBV18 and TRBJ1-2): NAGVMQNPRHLVRRRGQEARLRCSPMKGHSHVYWYRQLPEEGLKFMVYLQKENIIDESGMPKERFSAEFPKEGPSILRIQQVVRGDSAAYFCASSPSTGYTFGSGTRLTVV.

This chain uses TRBV7-2 with TRBJ1-5; no reliable D call. Germline CDR1 is SGHTA and CDR2 is FQGNSA. V lost 4 bases to trimming and J lost 5 bases, with 12 bases between them. The CDR3 sequence is 14 residues long. Written as DNA, the CDR3 is TGTGCCAGCAGCTCAACTACAGCCGATCAGCCCCAGCATTTT. Amino acid sequence: CASSSTTADQPQHF. The full variable domain, rest sourced from reference TRBV7-2 and TRBJ1-5, is GAGVSQSPSNKVTEKGKDVELRCDPISGHTALYWYRQSLGQGLEFLIYFQGNSAPDKSGLPSDRFSAERTGGSVSTLTIQRTQQEDSAVYLCASSSTTADQPQHFGDGTRLSIL.

This clone was recorded a few times. The CDR3 is CASSPGQGEGQPQHF. The CDR3 region has the DNA TGTGCCAGCAGTCCTGGACAGGGAGAGGGTCAGCCCCAGCATTTT. The chain links TRBV7-9 to TRBJ1-5; 8 positions match TRBD1. CDR1 SEHNR and CDR2 FQNEAQ come from the germline V gene (reference sequence). The CDR3 is made up of 15 amino acids. The trim removed 6 bases at V and 6 bases at J, leaving 10 bases unmatched.

V gene TRBV27 combines with J gene TRBJ1-2; no firm D call. The CDR3 sequence is 12 residues long. Germline assignment: CDR1 MNHEY and CDR2 SMNVEV (reference sequence). V lost 6 bases, J lost 5 bases, and 10 bases lay in between. The CDR3 protein is CASSRTGYGYTF. The CDR3, as DNA: TGTGCCAGCAGCCGAACGGGGTATGGCTACACCTTC.

The J gene is TRBJ2-3, the V gene TRBV6-6; 11 bases map to TRBD2. The V segment lost 4 bases and the J segment 0 bases; nucleotides outside the gene matches: 3. CDR3 length: 16 amino acids. CDR1 and CDR2 from the germline V gene are MNHNY and SVGAGI (reference sequence). CDR3 bases: TGTGCCAGCAGTTCAGGGACTAGCGGTAGCACAGATACGCAGTATTTT. Protein product: CASSSGTSGSTDTQYF.

This clone has just a few counts. The chain is built from TRBV29-1 and TRBJ2-3; perhaps TRBD2 as D (6 bases). The CDR3 is 12 residues long. Trimming took 6 bases from V and 2 from J, leaving 9 bases between them. Germline CDR1 is SQVTM and CDR2 is ANQGSEA. The CDR3 DNA sequence: TGCAGCGTGAGGGACTCCACAGATACGCAGTATTTT. Its protein is CSVRDSTDTQYF.

The chain links TRBV7-9 to TRBJ2-2; no reliable D call. This CDR3 is 16 amino acids long. The germline CDR1 and CDR2 sequences are SEHNR and FQNEAQ (reference sequence). Trimming removed 5 bases at V and 5 bases at J, with 18 bases between. CDR3 sequence (DNA): TGTGCCAGCAGCCCCCCCCCGAGAGTTTCAACCGGGGAGCTGTTTTTT. It encodes CASSPPPRVSTGELFF. The complete variable domain, with remaining parts taken from reference TRBV7-9 and TRBJ2-2, reads DTGVSQNPRHKITKRGQNVTFRCDPISEHNRLYWYRQTLGQGPEFLTYFQNEAQLEKSRLLSDRFSAERPKGSFSTLEIQRTEQGDSAMYLCASSPPPRVSTGELFFGEGSRLTVL.

V gene TRBV6-5 combines with J gene TRBJ1-6, with a weak D call TRBD1 (6 bases). The CDR3 sequence is 15 residues long. Trimming took 5 bases from V and 5 from J, leaving 13 bases between them. From germline, CDR1 is MNHEY and CDR2 SVGAGI. Here the CDR3 DNA reads TGTGCCAGCAGTCCAACTCACAGGGATAATTCACCCCTCCACTTT. Protein product: CASSPTHRDNSPLHF.